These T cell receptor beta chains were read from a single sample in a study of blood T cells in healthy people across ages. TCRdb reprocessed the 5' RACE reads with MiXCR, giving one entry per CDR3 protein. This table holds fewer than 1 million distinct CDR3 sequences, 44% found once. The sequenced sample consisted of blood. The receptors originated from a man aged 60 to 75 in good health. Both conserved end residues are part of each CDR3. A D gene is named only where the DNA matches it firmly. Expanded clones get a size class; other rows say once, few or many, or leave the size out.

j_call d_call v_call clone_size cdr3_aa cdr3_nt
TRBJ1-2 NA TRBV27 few CASSLWGRGGSYYGYTF TGTGCCAGCAGTTTATGGGGCAGGGGTGGGTCTTACTATGGCTACACCTTC
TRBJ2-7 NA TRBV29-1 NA CSVAKSGAPQGYEQYF TGCAGCGTTGCGAAATCAGGGGCCCCTCAGGGCTACGAGCAGTACTTC
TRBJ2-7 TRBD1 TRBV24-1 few CATSDEPGTAYPNSYEQYF TGTGCCACCAGTGATGAACCAGGGACAGCCTACCCCAACTCCTACGAGCAGTACTTC
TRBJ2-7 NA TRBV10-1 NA CASSGSQGLDEQYF TGCGCCAGCAGTGGTAGCCAGGGGCTCGACGAGCAGTACTTC
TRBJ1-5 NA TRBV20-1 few CSARAGQHSNQPQHF TGCAGTGCTAGGGCGGGGCAGCATAGCAATCAGCCCCAGCATTTT
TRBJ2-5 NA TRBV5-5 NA CASSFGLLYQETQYF TGTGCCAGCAGTTTTGGACTATTGTACCAAGAGACCCAGTACTTC
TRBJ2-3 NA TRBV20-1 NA CSARAPLGSTDTQYF TGCAGTGCTAGAGCCCCCCTCGGAAGCACAGATACGCAGTATTTT
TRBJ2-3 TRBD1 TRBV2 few CASKRGPSTDTQYF TGTGCCAGCAAGAGGGGGCCGAGCACAGATACGCAGTATTTT
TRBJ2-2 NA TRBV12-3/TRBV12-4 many CASSRSLAMNTGELFF TGTGCCAGCAGTCGATCTCTAGCGATGAACACCGGGGAGCTGTTTTTT
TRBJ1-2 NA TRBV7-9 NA CASSFRRGYGYTF TGTGCCAGCAGCTTTCGGCGGGGATATGGCTACACCTTC
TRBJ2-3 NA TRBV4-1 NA CASSQDKPDTQYF TGCGCCAGCAGCCAAGATAAACCAGATACGCAGTATTTT
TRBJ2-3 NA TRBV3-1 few CASSQDRRSLNAQYF TGTGCCAGCAGCCAAGACCGTCGCAGCCTAAATGCGCAGTATTTT
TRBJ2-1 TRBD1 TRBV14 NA CASSQQGVRREDEQFF TGTGCCAGCAGCCAACAGGGGGTCCGTCGTGAGGATGAGCAGTTCTTC
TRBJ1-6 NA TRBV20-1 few CSARVGAAYNSPLHF TGCAGTGCTAGAGTGGGGGCCGCTTATAATTCACCCCTCCACTTT
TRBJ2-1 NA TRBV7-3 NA CASSMTESGYNEQFF TGTGCCAGCAGCATGACAGAGTCAGGGTATAATGAGCAGTTCTTC
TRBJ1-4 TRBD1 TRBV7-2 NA CASSFNRGKLFF TGTGCCAGCAGCTTCAACAGGGGAAAACTGTTTTTT
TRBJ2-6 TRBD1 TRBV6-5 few CASSDDRAGANVLTF TGTGCCAGCAGTGATGACAGGGCTGGGGCCAACGTCCTGACTTTC
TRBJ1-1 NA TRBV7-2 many CASSLGSPEAFF TGTGCCAGCAGCTTAGGCAGTCCTGAAGCTTTCTTT
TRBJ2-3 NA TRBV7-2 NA CASSPQGPKTDTQYF TGTGCCAGCAGCCCACAGGGTCCTAAGACAGATACGCAGTATTTT
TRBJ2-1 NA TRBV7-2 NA CASSLDKGGRFF TGTGCCAGCAGCTTAGACAAGGGGGGTCGGTTCTTC
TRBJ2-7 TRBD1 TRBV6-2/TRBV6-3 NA CASRTTGIYEQYF TGTGCCAGCAGAACGACAGGGATATACGAGCAGTACTTC
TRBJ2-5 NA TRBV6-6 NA CASSYSYLQETQYF TGTGCCAGCAGTTACTCATACCTACAAGAGACCCAGTACTTC
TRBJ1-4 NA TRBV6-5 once CASMRTANEKLFF TGTGCCAGCATGAGGACTGCTAATGAAAAACTGTTTTTT
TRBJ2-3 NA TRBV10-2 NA CATDAPTSTDTQYF TGCGCCACCGACGCTCCTACTAGCACAGATACGCAGTATTTT
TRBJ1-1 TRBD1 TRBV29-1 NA CSVNGQGSTEAFF TGCAGCGTTAACGGACAGGGAAGCACTGAAGCTTTCTTT
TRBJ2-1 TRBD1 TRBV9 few CASSSEGTGTGNEQFF TGTGCCAGCAGCTCCGAGGGGACAGGGACGGGTAATGAGCAGTTCTTC
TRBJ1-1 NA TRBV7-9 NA CASSLGSLEAFF TGTGCCAGTAGCTTAGGAAGTTTAGAAGCTTTCTTT
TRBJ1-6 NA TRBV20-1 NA CSARRDDNSPLHF TGCAGTGCTAGACGGGACGATAATTCACCCCTCCACTTT
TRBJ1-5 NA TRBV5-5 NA CASSFEQGYNQPQHF TGTGCCAGCAGCTTTGAACAGGGCTACAATCAGCCCCAGCATTTT
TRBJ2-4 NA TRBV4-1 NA CASSQIHGNIQYF TGCGCCAGCAGCCAAATCCACGGGAACATTCAGTACTTC
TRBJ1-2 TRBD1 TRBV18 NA CASSPASDRGYGYTF TGTGCCAGCTCACCAGCCTCCGACAGGGGCTATGGCTACACCTTC
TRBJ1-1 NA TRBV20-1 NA CSARDRYRPMNTEAFF TGCAGTGCTAGAGATCGGTATCGACCCATGAACACTGAAGCTTTCTTT
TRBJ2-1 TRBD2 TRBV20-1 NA CSARDPTSSNEQFF TGCAGTGCTAGAGACCCGACTAGCAGCAATGAGCAGTTCTTC
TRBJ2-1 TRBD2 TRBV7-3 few CASSFAGGYEQFF TGTGCCAGCAGCTTCGCCGGGGGGTATGAGCAGTTCTTC
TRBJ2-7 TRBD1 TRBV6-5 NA CASSYPGQDGLYEQYF TGTGCCAGCAGTTACCCGGGACAGGACGGTCTCTACGAGCAGTACTTC
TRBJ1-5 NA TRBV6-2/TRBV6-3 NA CATRQANQPQHF TGTGCCACCCGACAGGCCAATCAGCCCCAGCATTTT
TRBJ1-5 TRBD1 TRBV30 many CAWMVRTGHPPQHF TGTGCCTGGATGGTCCGGACAGGTCATCCGCCCCAGCATTTT
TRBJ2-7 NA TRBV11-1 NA CASSPPNRRHEQYF TGTGCCAGCAGCCCCCCGAACCGACGCCACGAGCAGTACTTC
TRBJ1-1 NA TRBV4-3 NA CASSPGLYRASNTEAFF TGCGCCAGCAGCCCTGGACTGTATAGGGCCAGCAACACTGAAGCTTTCTTT
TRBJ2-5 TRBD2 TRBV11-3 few CASSLRRGARQETQYF TGTGCCAGCAGCTTAAGGCGGGGGGCCCGACAAGAGACCCAGTACTTC
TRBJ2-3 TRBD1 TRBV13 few CASSYGTGLDTQYF TGTGCCAGCAGCTACGGGACAGGGTTGGATACGCAGTATTTT
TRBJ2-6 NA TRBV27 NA CASSTAGANVLTF TGTGCCAGCAGTACCGCTGGGGCCAACGTCCTGACTTTC
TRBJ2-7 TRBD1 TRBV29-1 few CSVGKGTAWDYEQYF TGCAGCGTTGGAAAGGGGACAGCCTGGGACTACGAGCAGTACTTC
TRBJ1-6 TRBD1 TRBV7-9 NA CASTPGDRVVDSPLHF TGTGCCAGCACCCCCGGGGACAGGGTGGTGGATTCACCCCTCCACTTT
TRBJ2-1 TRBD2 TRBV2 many CASSASGGYNEQFF TGTGCCAGCAGCGCTAGCGGGGGGTACAATGAGCAGTTCTTC
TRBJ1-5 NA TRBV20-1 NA CSTRQNNQPQHF TGCAGTACAAGACAGAACAATCAGCCCCAGCATTTT
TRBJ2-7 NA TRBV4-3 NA CASSQELSPHEQYF TGCGCCAGCAGCCAAGAATTGTCCCCTCATGAGCAGTACTTC
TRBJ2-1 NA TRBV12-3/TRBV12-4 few CASRGRSRWNEQFF TGTGCCAGCAGGGGGAGGTCCCGGTGGAATGAGCAGTTCTTC
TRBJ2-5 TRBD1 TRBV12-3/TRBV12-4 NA CASNHRGWGQETQYF TGTGCCAGCAACCACAGGGGTTGGGGGCAAGAGACCCAGTACTTC
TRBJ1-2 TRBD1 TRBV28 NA CASTSLQGAGGYTF TGTGCCAGCACCAGCCTACAGGGGGCCGGTGGCTACACCTTC
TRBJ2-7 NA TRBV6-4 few CASSDAGRMYEQYF TGTGCCAGCAGTGACGCAGGGCGAATGTACGAGCAGTACTTC
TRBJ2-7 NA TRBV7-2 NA CASSARGYYEQYF TGTGCCAGCAGCGCCCGAGGGTACTACGAGCAGTACTTC
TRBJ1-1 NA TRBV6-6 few CASSYGYSNTEAFF TGTGCCAGCAGTTACGGGTACAGTAACACTGAAGCTTTCTTT
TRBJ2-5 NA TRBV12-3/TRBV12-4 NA CAREIQGTEETRYF TGTGCCAGGGAGATTCAAGGGACGGAGGAGACCCGGTACTTC
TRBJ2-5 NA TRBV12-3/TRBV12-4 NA CAIGGNPQETQYF TGTGCTATAGGGGGAAACCCCCAAGAGACCCAGTACTTC
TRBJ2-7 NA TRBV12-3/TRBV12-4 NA CASAGLVYNEQYF TGTGCCAGCGCCGGGCTAGTCTACAACGAGCAGTACTTC
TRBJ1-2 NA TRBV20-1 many CSARDPEKYYGYTF TGCAGTGCTAGAGACCCGGAAAAGTACTATGGCTACACCTTC
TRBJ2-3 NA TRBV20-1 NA CSARDPGRTQYF TGCAGTGCTAGAGATCCGGGACGCACGCAGTATTTT
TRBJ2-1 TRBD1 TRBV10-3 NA CAISERQGSNEQFF TGTGCCATCAGTGAGAGACAGGGAAGCAATGAGCAGTTCTTC
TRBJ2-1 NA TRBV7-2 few CASSVGLTNEQFF TGTGCCAGCAGCGTAGGACTCACTAATGAGCAGTTCTTC